Below, 7 T cell receptor beta chains from the same sample are listed, as sequenced in a study of CD8+CD57+ T cells in acquired aplastic anemia. Genomic DNA templated the TCR beta VDJ and CDR3 profiling. TCRdb re-analysed the reads in MiXCR, keeping a single row per CDR3 protein. The sample lists 17,000 or so distinct CDR3 sequences; more than 30% were seen once. Antigens for these TCRs are unknown. The study's findings and limits: Lower diversity was found in CD8+CD57+ cells than in total CD4+ and CD8+ pools in patients.

Patients who underwent sequencing had shown CD8+CD57+ cell expansion by flow cytometry. Sequenced input: CD8+CD57+ T cells sorted from PBMCs. Regarding subset: bead-enriched CD8+CD57+ effector memory T cells from SAA patients. The source is a human donor with aplastic anemia.

To note about this clonotype: A junction boundary mismatches the germline segment, possibly from a read error. The chain has TRBV15 and TRBJ2-7; D may match TRBD1 or TRBD2 (5 bases each). Germline assignment: CDR1 LNHNV and CDR2 YYDKDF (reference sequence). This CDR3 is built from 13 residues. The CDR3 sequence is CAPSRDGRYEQYF. The CDR3 bases are TGTGCCCCCAGCCGGGACGGACGCTACGAGCAGTACTTC.

In its sample, this clonotype was seen a few times. J is TRBJ1-2 and V is TRBV7-8; D gene uncertain. CDR3 length equals 13 residues. CDR1 and CDR2 (germline): SGHVS, FQNEAQ. V lost 5 bases to trimming and J lost 3 bases, with 10 bases between them. The CDR3 here is CASSADTDYGYTF. The CDR3 nucleotides read TGTGCCAGCAGCGCCGACACAGACTATGGCTACACCTTC.

This clonotype was picked up a small number of times. The rearrangement joins TRBV7-2 to TRBJ1-5, with D uncertain. The germline V and J ends were trimmed by 3 bases and 6 bases, with 9 bases remaining between them. The CDR3 totals 13 residues. From germline, CDR1 is SGHTA and CDR2 FQGNSA. In DNA form, the CDR3 reads TGTGCCAGCAGCTTGTCACCGGGTCAGCCCCAGCATTTT. The encoded protein is CASSLSPGQPQHF.

A note on this clonotype: This likely comes from a read error, as the CDR3 has no conserved phenylalanine or tryptophan at its end. V gene TRBV7-9 combines with J gene TRBJ2-2; 7 bases line up with TRBD1. Germline assignment: CDR1 SEHNR and CDR2 FQNEAQ (reference sequence). There are 13 residues in the CDR3. V dropped 5 bases and J dropped 8; count of bases not matched to a gene: 5. The CDR3 bases are TGTGCCAGCAGCCGCTCAGGGGGAGGGGAGCTGTTTTCT. This sequence encodes CASSRSGGGELFS.

In this sample, this clonotype turned up many times. The chain recombines TRBV5-4 with TRBJ2-7, with D hard to call. The CDR3 is 11 residues long. V shed 2 bases and J shed 4 bases, with 4 bases lying between them. Germline V gene data show CDR1 as SGHNT and CDR2 as YYREEE (reference sequence). CDR3 DNA sequence: TGTGCCAGCAGCTTAGGTTACGAGCAGTACTTC. It codes for CASSLGYEQYF.

This chain connects TRBV9 to TRBJ2-1, with 11 nucleotides matching TRBD2. The CDR3 extends over 15 amino acids. J lost 5 bases, V lost 3 bases, and 4 bases had no gene match. Germline V gene lookup returns CDR1 SGDLS and CDR2 YYNGEE. CDR3 nucleotide sequence: TGTGCCAGCAGCGCCTCGGGACTAGCGGACAATGAGCAGTTCTTC. It codes for CASSASGLADNEQFF.

Ten or more counts support this clonotype. The rearrangement joins TRBV5-5 to TRBJ2-2; D not certain. Trimming removed 2 bases at V and 4 bases at J, with 21 bases between. Germline V gene data show CDR1 as SGHKS and CDR2 as YYEKEE (reference sequence). This CDR3 contains 18 residues. This CDR3 reads CASSLRAAPGSLTGELFF. Written as DNA, the CDR3 is TGTGCCAGCAGCTTACGAGCCGCCCCGGGTTCCCTCACCGGGGAGCTGTTTTTT.